This passage covers 22 T cell receptor beta chains from one sample sequenced in a study of radiotherapy plus CTLA-4 blockade in lung cancer. The repertoire was sequenced with immunoSEQ multiplex PCR; TCRdb's copy has only in-frame clones and lacks some. In the table there are roughly 75,000 clones, 78% of which are singletons. The input for sequencing was peripheral blood, taken from a patient treated with radiotherapy plus ipilimumab. These receptors were collected from a human donor with non-small cell lung cancer whose response to radiotherapy plus ipilimumab could not be evaluated. Some clones in this sample may be carry-over from other donors' samples.

The chain joins TRBV28 to TRBJ2-1; TRBD2 agrees at 8 bases. The CDR3 consists of 17 residues. The trim removed 5 bases at V and 1 base at J, leaving 10 bases unmatched. Germline V gene lookup returns CDR1 MDHEN and CDR2 SYDVKM. DNA of the CDR3: TGTGCCAGCAGTCCAAGGGCTGGACTAGCATCCTACAATGAGCAGTTCTTC. It is translated as CASSPRAGLASYNEQFF.

The chain recombines TRBV7-2 with TRBJ2-1; 8 nucleotides agree with TRBD2. V lost 2 bases, J lost 7 bases, and 7 bases stayed unmatched. There are 15 residues in the CDR3. Looked up from germline, CDR1 is SGHTA and CDR2 is FQGNSA. The CDR3 nucleotides read TGTGCCAGCAGCTTAACGGGGGGGCCTCGGAATGAGCAGTTCTTC. This encodes CASSLTGGPRNEQFF. The whole variable domain, filled in from reference TRBV7-2 and TRBJ2-1, reads GAGVSQSPSNKVTEKGKDVELRCDPISGHTALYWYRQSLGQGLEFLIYFQGNSAPDKSGLPSDRFSAERTGGSVSTLTIQRTQQEDSAVYLCASSLTGGPRNEQFFGPGTRLTVL.

This clone was counted only a few times. The V and J genes are TRBV5-1 and TRBJ1-2; 11 nucleotides line up with TRBD1. The CDR3 length is 15 residues. Germline V lookup: CDR1 SGHRS, CDR2 YFSETQ. With 4 bases clipped from V and 4 bases from J, the junction kept 6 bases outside the gene matches. The CDR3 sequence is CASSPGQGGLYGYTF. CDR3 DNA sequence: TGCGCCAGCAGCCCGGGACAGGGGGGCCTCTATGGCTACACCTTC.

The V and J genes are TRBV5-6 and TRBJ2-5; 7 positions agree with TRBD2. With 0 bases clipped from V and 1 base from J, the junction kept 3 bases outside the gene matches. The CDR3 extends over 15 amino acids. CDR1 is SGHDT, CDR2 YYEEEE, per germline. CDR3 sequence: CASSLAGGLQETQYF. In DNA form, the CDR3 reads TGTGCCAGCAGCTTGGCGGGGGGACTCCAAGAGACCCAGTACTTC. Using reference TRBV5-6 and TRBJ2-5 for the parts outside the CDR3, the full variable domain is DAGVTQSPTHLIKTRGQQVTLRCSPKSGHDTVSWYQQALGQGPQFIFQYYEEEERQRGNFPDRFSGHQFPNYSSELNVNALLLGDSALYLCASSLAGGLQETQYFGPGTRLLVL.

The CDR3 reads CASSSWRQGNEQYF. The CDR3 DNA is TGTGCCAGCAGTTCGTGGAGACAGGGGAACGAGCAGTACTTC. V usage is TRBV2 and J usage is TRBJ2-5; 8 bases match TRBD1. The assigned J gene may be wrong: the sequence end matches TRBJ2-7 better. The germline gives CDR1 SNHLY, CDR2 FYNNEI. The CDR3 covers 14 residues.

The chain couples TRBV7-6 to TRBJ2-1, with 8 bases identical to TRBD1. CDR3 length: 14 amino acids. CDR1 is SGHVS, CDR2 FNYEAQ, per germline. The J segment lost 2 bases and the V segment lost 5 bases, leaving 2 bases of the junction unmatched. CDR3 coding DNA: TGTGCCAGCAGCCCAGGGGGCGCCTACAATGAGCAGTTCTTC. Its protein is CASSPGGAYNEQFF.

This clone showed up just once. The chain is built from TRBV28 and TRBJ2-7, with TRBD1 identical over 7 bases. Losses at the gene ends were 4 bases for V and 1 base for J; bases not matched to a gene: 7. The CDR3 is 15 amino acids. Germline CDR1 is MDHEN and CDR2 is SYDVKM. This chain's CDR3 is CASSSPGQSSYEQYF. As DNA, the CDR3 is TGTGCCAGCAGTTCCCCGGGACAGTCTTCCTACGAGCAGTACTTC.

The V and J genes are TRBV5-1 and TRBJ2-1; 15 nucleotides match TRBD2. Germline V gene sequence: CDR1 SGHRS, CDR2 YFSETQ. The ends lost 7 bases at V and 7 bases at J; junction bases unmatched: 6. CDR3 length: 15 amino acids. The CDR3 DNA sequence: TGCGCCAGCTCTCGGACTAGCGGGGGGGCAAATGAGCAGTTCTTC. Translating gives CASSRTSGGANEQFF.

The chain uses TRBV10-3 and TRBJ1-1, with 9 bases that match TRBD1. Per the germline V gene, CDR1 is ENHRY and CDR2 is SYGVKD. V lost 7 bases and J lost 6; bases outside the gene matches: 15. The CDR3 extends over 16 amino acids. As DNA, the CDR3 is TGTGCCATCACCCCCCGAGCTGGGACAGGGAAGGCTGAAGCTTTCTTT. This sequence encodes CAITPRAGTGKAEAFF.

The rearrangement joins TRBV6-1 to TRBJ2-7, with unresolved D. The CDR3 length is 11 residues. Trimming stripped 8 bases from V and 4 bases from J, with 9 bases between. Germline CDR1 MNHNS, CDR2 SASEGT. The CDR3 here is CASGLRYEQYF. DNA for the CDR3: TGTGCCAGCGGTTTGCGGTACGAGCAGTACTTC.

This clone has only a few counts. This sequence joins TRBV4-1 and TRBJ1-5; D remains unclear. This CDR3 has 13 amino acids. Germline V CDR1 and CDR2: MGHRA, YSYEKL. V lost 0 bases, J lost 5 bases, and 5 bases lay in between. The CDR3 is CASSQEADQPQHF. CDR3 sequence (DNA): TGCGCCAGCAGCCAAGAGGCGGATCAGCCCCAGCATTTT.

The chain joins TRBV5-1 to TRBJ1-5; a possible D gene is TRBD1 (6 bases). V gave up 4 bases and J gave up 6 bases, with 14 bases separating them. Germline-derived CDR1 and CDR2 are SGHRS and YFSETQ. The CDR3 contains 14 residues. For the CDR3, the DNA is TGCGCCAGCAGCACGGGGACATACGGTCAGCCCCAGCATTTT. Encoded protein: CASSTGTYGQPQHF.

The count of this clone is one. The rearrangement joins TRBV11-1 to TRBJ2-3; 7 nucleotides line up with TRBD2. V trimming: 1 base; J trimming: 0 bases; junction bases outside the gene matches: 10. CDR1 and CDR2 (germline): SGHAT, FQDESV (reference sequence). The CDR3 spans 18 residues. The CDR3 protein is CASSLGGGLRGSTDTQYF. The CDR3 nucleotides read TGTGCCAGCAGCTTAGGGGGGGGGTTGCGGGGAAGCACAGATACGCAGTATTTT.

The chain has TRBV4-1 and TRBJ2-5; D may be TRBD1 (5 bases). V was pared by 3 bases and J by 3 bases, with 14 bases between. This CDR3 comprises 15 residues. Germline-derived CDR1 and CDR2 are MGHRA and YSYEKL. Here the CDR3 DNA reads TGCGCCAGCAGCCACCACAGGACAAGCAAAGAGACCCAGTACTTC. This gives the protein CASSHHRTSKETQYF.

V is TRBV6-5 and J is TRBJ2-7, with 11 bases lining up with TRBD1. Germline assignment: CDR1 MNHEY and CDR2 SVGAGI. This CDR3 is built from 13 residues. With 8 bases clipped from V and 3 bases from J, the junction kept 3 bases outside the gene matches. This chain's CDR3 is CASRGQGVYEQYF. DNA for the CDR3: TGTGCCAGCCGGGGACAGGGGGTCTACGAGCAGTACTTC.

The rearrangement links TRBV19 to TRBJ1-2; unclear D gene. Trimming took off 3 bases at V and 5 bases at J, with 10 bases between the two ends. The CDR3 spans 13 residues. Germline V gene data show CDR1 as LNHDA and CDR2 as SQIVND (reference sequence). Here the CDR3 reads CASSIRGEYGYTF. CDR3 in DNA: TGTGCCAGTAGTATCAGAGGAGAATATGGCTACACCTTC.

The genes are TRBV9 and TRBJ2-1; maybe TRBD1 (6 bases). In germline, CDR1 is SGDLS, CDR2 YYNGEE. V was trimmed by 0 bases and J by 7 bases, leaving 11 bases between them. This CDR3 spans 14 amino acids. CDR3 coding DNA: TGTGCCAGCAGCGTAGGACAGGTAGGAAATGAGCAGTTCTTC. Translating it yields CASSVGQVGNEQFF.

The chain uses TRBV7-3 and TRBJ2-3; D possibly corresponds to TRBD2 (5 bases). CDR1 SGHTA and CDR2 FQGTGA come from the germline V gene. Trimming took off 3 bases at V and 6 bases at J, with 7 bases between the two ends. The CDR3 has 12 residues. Here the CDR3 reads CASSFSGDTQYF. The CDR3 region has the DNA TGTGCCAGCAGCTTCTCGGGGGATACGCAGTATTTT. Looking up the rest from reference TRBV7-3 and TRBJ2-3 gives the full variable domain: GAGVSQTPSNKVTEKGKYVELRCDPISGHTALYWYRQSLGQGPEFLIYFQGTGAADDSGLPNDRFFAVRPEGSVSTLKIQRTERGDSAVYLCASSFSGDTQYFGPGTRLTVL.

This clone was counted only a few times. The chain employs TRBV6-5 and TRBJ1-1; TRBD1 aligns across 7 bases. With 5 bases clipped from V and 3 bases from J, the junction kept 9 bases outside the gene matches. Germline CDR1 is MNHEY and CDR2 is SVGAGI. The CDR3 runs to 15 residues. DNA of the CDR3: TGTGCCAGCAGTGACTTTGCAGGGGGGCACACTGAAGCTTTCTTT. Translating it yields CASSDFAGGHTEAFF.

The chain links TRBV6-7 to TRBJ1-2; tentatively, D is TRBD1 (5 bases). TRBV6-7 has ORF status, its function being uncertain. V shed 0 bases and J shed 5 bases, with 10 bases lying between them. The length of the CDR3 is 14 residues. The CDR3 reads CASSYSCRAYGYTF. CDR3 in DNA: TGTGCCAGCAGTTACTCCTGCAGGGCGTATGGCTACACCTTC.

This clone has just one count. The chain couples TRBV28 to TRBJ1-4, with 8 nucleotides matching TRBD1. The CDR3 extends over 14 amino acids. With 7 bases clipped from V and 3 bases from J, the junction kept 4 bases outside the gene matches. In germline, CDR1 is MDHEN, CDR2 SYDVKM. In DNA form, the CDR3 reads TGTGCCAGCACTTTGACAGGGGCTAATGAAAAACTGTTTTTT. Translating it yields CASTLTGANEKLFF.

The gene calls are TRBV9 and TRBJ2-3; a weak D match, TRBD2 (5 bases). Germline CDR1 reads SGDLS; CDR2 reads YYNGEE. The CDR3 has 18 amino acids. The V gene lost 3 bases and the J gene lost 4 bases, with 24 bases spanning the gap. As DNA, the CDR3 is TGTGCCAGCAGCGCACCTCCTCTAGCTGAGTTTATCCCAGATACGCAGTATTTT. It specifies CASSAPPLAEFIPDTQYF.